These 10 T cell receptor beta chains were all obtained from the same sample, sequenced in a study of shared clonotypes between healthy human individuals. Libraries were prepared by immunoSEQ multiplex PCR; TCRdb keeps only in-frame clonotypes and omits some of them. The repertoire holds hundreds of thousands of clones, with approximately 77% as singletons. The sample consisted of PBMCs. The receptors come from a woman in her 40s in good health. Some clones in this sample may be carry-over from other donors' samples.

In this sample, this clone turned up many times. Distinct nucleotide sequences in the sample also encode this CDR3. This chain links TRBV11-2 with TRBJ1-3; D might be TRBD1 (5 bases). Germline lookup yields CDR1 SGHAT and CDR2 FQNNGV. Deletions cut 2 bases from V and 3 bases from J, with 17 bases between. There are 17 residues in the CDR3. CDR3 sequence (DNA): TGTGCCAGCAGCTTATGGGGGGAGAGTCCTTTTGGAAACACCATATATTTT. Amino acids: CASSLWGESPFGNTIYF. Complete variable domain (other parts from reference TRBV11-2 and TRBJ1-3): EAGVAQSPRYKIIEKRQSVAFWCNPISGHATLYWYQQILGQGPKLLIQFQNNGVVDDSQLPKDRFSAERLKGVDSTLKIQPAKLEDSAVYLCASSLWGESPFGNTIYFGEGSWLTVV.

J is TRBJ2-3 and V is TRBV20-1; a weak D match, TRBD1 (6 bases). The CDR3 runs to 11 residues. Per the germline V gene, CDR1 is DFQATT and CDR2 is SNEGSKA (reference sequence). Trimming pared 7 bases from V and 9 bases from J, leaving 14 bases between. CDR3 in amino acids: CSVYGGATQYF. In DNA, the CDR3 is TGCAGTGTTTATGGGGGCGCAACGCAGTATTTT.

This CDR3 is CASSSWTSSYEQYF. In nucleotides, the CDR3 is TGTGCCAGCAGCTCTTGGACTAGTTCCTACGAGCAGTACTTC. The chain has TRBV7-2 and TRBJ2-7, with TRBD2 matching 7 bases. This CDR3 spans 14 amino acids. CDR1 is SGHTA and CDR2 is FQGNSA in the germline V gene. Trimming at V came to 4 bases and at J to 1 base, leaving 4 bases not matched to a gene.

In the case of this clone: A far larger clone is off by one base, so a read error is likely. The chain has TRBV29-1 and TRBJ2-5; 8 positions match TRBD2. The CDR3 contains 14 residues. Per germline, CDR1 SQVTM and CDR2 ANQGSEA. The J segment lost 2 bases and the V segment lost 4 bases, leaving 6 bases of the junction unmatched. CDR3 loop: CSVGLGRGQETQYF. Here the CDR3 DNA reads TGCAGCGTTGGACTCGGGAGGGGTCAAGAGACCCAGTACTTC.

The count of this clone is one. The V gene is TRBV4-2, the J gene TRBJ1-2, with TRBD1 identical over 7 bases. After removal of 0 bases from V and 4 bases from J, the junction contained 2 bases not matched to a gene. The CDR3 covers 14 residues. The germline CDR1 and CDR2 sequences are LGHNA and YNFKEQ. The CDR3 is CASSQEWTGYGYTF. In DNA form, the CDR3 reads TGTGCCAGCAGCCAAGAGTGGACAGGCTATGGCTACACCTTC.

Notes on this clone: This specimen includes other DNA sequences encoding the same CDR3. The rearrangement links TRBV7-9 to TRBJ1-2; 9 bases map to TRBD1. With 5 bases clipped from V and 2 bases from J, the junction kept 3 bases outside the gene matches. This CDR3 has 14 amino acids. The V gene's germline CDR1 is SEHNR and CDR2 FQNEAQ (reference sequence). The CDR3 DNA reads TGTGCCAGCAGCCCTGGACAGGGGAACTATGGCTACACCTTC. This gives the protein CASSPGQGNYGYTF.

The table lists this clone with many counts. The rearrangement joins TRBV19 to TRBJ1-5; D not certain. V lost 4 bases and J 0 bases, leaving 10 bases between the germline ends. The germline V gene has CDR1 LNHDA and CDR2 SQIVND (reference sequence). This CDR3 is 15 amino acids long. This CDR3 reads CASSTPQGSNQPQHF. Here the CDR3 DNA reads TGTGCCAGTAGTACGCCCCAAGGTAGCAATCAGCCCCAGCATTTT. Complete variable domain (other parts from reference TRBV19 and TRBJ1-5): DGGITQSPKYLFRKEGQNVTLSCEQNLNHDAMYWYRQDPGQGLRLIYYSQIVNDFQKGDIAEGYSVSREKKESFPLTVTSAQKNPTAFYLCASSTPQGSNQPQHFGDGTRLSIL.

A few counts support this clone. The V gene is TRBV7-3, the J gene TRBJ2-5, with a possible D match to TRBD1 (5 bases). V lost 2 bases, J lost 5 bases, and 9 bases lay in between. The length of the CDR3 is 13 residues. Germline loops: CDR1 SGHTA, CDR2 FQGTGA. CDR3 sequence (DNA): TGTGCCAGCAGCTTAGGGGCTAGGGAGACCCAGTACTTC. Translating gives CASSLGARETQYF.

This chain connects TRBV10-3 to TRBJ2-2, with D perhaps matching TRBD1 (6 bases). There are 13 residues in the CDR3. V dropped 7 bases and J dropped 3 bases, with 9 bases sitting between them. The germline CDR1 and CDR2 sequences are ENHRY and SYGVKD. CDR3 DNA sequence: TGTGCCATCAAACAGGGTTACACCGGGGAGCTGTTTTTT. Its protein is CAIKQGYTGELFF.

This clone was detected once. One base separates it from a far larger clone, so it is likely a read error. The chain is built from TRBV6-1 and TRBJ2-5; 9 nucleotides agree with TRBD2. This CDR3 has 16 residues. Germline V gives CDR1 MNHNS, CDR2 SASEGT. DNA for the CDR3: TGTGCCAGCAGTGCCATGACTAGCGGATCCCAAGAGACCCGGTACTTC. Protein product: CASSAMTSGSQETRYF.